The T cell receptor beta chain under discussion was sequenced for a study of blood T cell repertoires in COVID-19. Study-level background: From the United States, Italy and Spain came samples of acute and convalescent COVID-19. In each case, the material was cDNA or gDNA derived from T cells, B-cell-depleted T cells, or PBMCs.

The CDR3 spans 15 residues. V lost 0 bases to trimming and J lost 1 base; unmatched junction nucleotides: 2. The germline gives CDR1 MNHEY, CDR2 SVGAGI. Authors' analysis steps: Researchers report that nucleated cell counts were estimated from reference gene primer amplification. Libraries were prepared by immunoSEQ multiplex PCR; TCRdb keeps only in-frame clonotypes and omits some of them. V, J and clone size are those of that table, while D and trimming were read from the DNA. This sample carries approximately 100,000 clones, around 92% of them seen once, and the ten largest clones take around 3.8%.

Sample: peripheral blood. The source of this sequence is a woman aged 55-70 years with acute or convalescent COVID-19. V is TRBV6-5 and J is TRBJ2-5; 7 bases fit TRBD2. The CDR3 protein is CASSYSGRVQETQYF. Here the CDR3 DNA reads TGTGCCAGCAGTTACTCAGGGAGGGTCCAAGAGACCCAGTACTTC.